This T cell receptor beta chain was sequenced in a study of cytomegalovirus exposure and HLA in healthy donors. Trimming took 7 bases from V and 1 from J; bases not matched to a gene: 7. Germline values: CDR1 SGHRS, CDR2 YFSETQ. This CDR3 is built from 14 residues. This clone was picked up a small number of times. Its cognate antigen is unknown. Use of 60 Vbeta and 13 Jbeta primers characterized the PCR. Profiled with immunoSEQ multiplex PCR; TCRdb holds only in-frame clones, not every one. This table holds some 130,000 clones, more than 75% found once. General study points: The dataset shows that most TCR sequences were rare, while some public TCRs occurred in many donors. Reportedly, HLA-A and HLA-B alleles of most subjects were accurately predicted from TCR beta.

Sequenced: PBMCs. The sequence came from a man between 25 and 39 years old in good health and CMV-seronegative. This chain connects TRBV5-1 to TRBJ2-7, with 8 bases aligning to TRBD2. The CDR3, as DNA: TGCGCCAGCGGCACTAGCGGATCTTCCTACGAGCAGTACTTC. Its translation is CASGTSGSSYEQYF.